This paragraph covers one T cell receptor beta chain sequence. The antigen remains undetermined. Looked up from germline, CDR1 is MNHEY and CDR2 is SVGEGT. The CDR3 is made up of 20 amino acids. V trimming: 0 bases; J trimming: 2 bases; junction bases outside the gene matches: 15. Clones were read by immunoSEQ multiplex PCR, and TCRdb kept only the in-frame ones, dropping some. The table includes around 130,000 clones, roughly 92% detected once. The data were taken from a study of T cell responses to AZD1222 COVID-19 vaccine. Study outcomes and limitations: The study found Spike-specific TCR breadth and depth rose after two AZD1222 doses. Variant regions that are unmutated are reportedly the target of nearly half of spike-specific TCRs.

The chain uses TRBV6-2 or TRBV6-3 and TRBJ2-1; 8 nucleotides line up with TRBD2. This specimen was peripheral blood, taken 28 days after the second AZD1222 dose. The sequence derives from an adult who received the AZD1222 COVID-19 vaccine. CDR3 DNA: TGTGCCAGCAGTTACTCGAATTTACGTGTACTAGCGGATCCCTACAATGAGCAGTTCTTC. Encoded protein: CASSYSNLRVLADPYNEQFF.